This TCR beta chain comes out of a study of blood T cell repertoires in COVID-19. How the authors handled the data: Scientists estimated how many nucleated cells there were by amplifying reference gene primers. The protocol was immunoSEQ multiplex PCR, while the TCRdb copy is restricted to in-frame clones and leaves out a portion. The V and J calls and clone size are taken from that table; D and trimming were inferred from the DNA. The table records 250,000 or so clones, around 88% of them present only once. This clonotype was obtained from an older man with acute or convalescent COVID-19. Material for sequencing was peripheral blood.

CDR3 loop: CASRFRENTEAFF. The CDR3 DNA is TGCGCCAGCAGATTCAGGGAGAACACTGAAGCTTTCTTT. This sequence joins TRBV5-1 and TRBJ1-1, with a possible D match to TRBD1 (5 bases). CDR3 length: 13 amino acids. Per the germline V gene, CDR1 is SGHRS and CDR2 is YFSETQ. Trimming removed 5 bases from V and 1 base from J, with 9 bases in between.